A selection of T cell receptor beta chains follows, all from one sample in a study of T cell changes during pregnancy in multiple sclerosis. Assay: immunoSEQ multiplex PCR; the TCRdb copy retains only in-frame clones and omits some. The sample comprises about 8,500 clones, 70% to 90% of which are singletons, and roughly a tenth rests with the top ten. This specimen consisted of CD8+ T cells from peripheral blood mononuclear cells, obtained in the first trimester of pregnancy. The source is a female donor in good health, enrolled as a control in a pregnancy study. Both conserved end residues are trimmed from each CDR3.

>TRBV4-1
ASSLAGGEEQF
>TRBV6-5
ASRSLRYNEQF
>TRBV19
ASSAQGSPYNEQF
>TRBV27
ASSFYAGTGAYEQY
>TRBV2
ASWRTVSST
>TRBV5-1
ASSLGLINEQF
>TRBV4-1
ASSPGLNTGELF
>TRBV5-4
ASSFDQGYNTGELF
>TRBV29-1
SALPTGGVGETQY
>TRBV29-1
SVRVDSSYEQY
>TRBV6-4
ASSEAATGELF
>TRBV29-1
SVEGADTQY
>TRBV6-5
ASSYGTSGTGEQF
>TRBV27
ASSYSGTSAYEQY
>TRBV10-3
AISESNYRGAPDTEAF
>TRBV30
AWRDRNTEAF
>TRBV7-9
ASSLTMAAGEQF
>TRBV7-2
ASSSDGTTGNEQF
>TRBV30
AWIPGHLDFRYGYT
>TRBV29-1
SVMGGYEQY
>TRBV19
ASKSGGQPQH
>TRBV28
ASTPPRLAGDQETQY
>TRBV2
ASSPLGGGATDTQY
>TRBV29-1
SVEDSGVGEQY
>TRBV11-1
ASSPHRLTEGRGNEQF
>TRBV6-4
ASSDSSGQYNEQF
>TRBV11-3
ASTIFDRDIYEQY
>TRBV6-1
ASSVVRGSYEQY
>TRBV4-2
ASSPGAGGYEQY
>TRBV4-1
ASSQADSSNQPQH
>TRBV5-5
ASSLRQGGQPQH
>TRBV29-1
SVHDIMTNEQF
>TRBV4-1
ASSQEPGGGETQY
>TRBV28
ASSLGNRAYGYT
>TRBV30
AWWGGGRETQY
>TRBV6-5
ASGTGGEKLF
>TRBV6-6
ASSYSTGGSYNEQF
>TRBV5-5
ASSLGSGTGGYT
>TRBV28
ASSFVRVVSYEQY
>TRBV6-4
ASSSGGASSDEQF
>TRBV2
ASTPRRGLNTGELF
>TRBV6-4
ASSVQSTSGSDTGELF
>TRBV27
ASSFRVAGTSYNEQF
>TRBV6-1
ASSSAQGGNEKLF
>TRBV11-1
ASSDPDRGFDGYT
>TRBV12-5
ASGNRDTEQF
>TRBV2
ASSAGTSVEQY
>TRBV6-4
ASSLLAGDYNEQF
>TRBV6-1
ASSEGLAGLAYEQY
>TRBV29-1
SVEGSDRDHGYT